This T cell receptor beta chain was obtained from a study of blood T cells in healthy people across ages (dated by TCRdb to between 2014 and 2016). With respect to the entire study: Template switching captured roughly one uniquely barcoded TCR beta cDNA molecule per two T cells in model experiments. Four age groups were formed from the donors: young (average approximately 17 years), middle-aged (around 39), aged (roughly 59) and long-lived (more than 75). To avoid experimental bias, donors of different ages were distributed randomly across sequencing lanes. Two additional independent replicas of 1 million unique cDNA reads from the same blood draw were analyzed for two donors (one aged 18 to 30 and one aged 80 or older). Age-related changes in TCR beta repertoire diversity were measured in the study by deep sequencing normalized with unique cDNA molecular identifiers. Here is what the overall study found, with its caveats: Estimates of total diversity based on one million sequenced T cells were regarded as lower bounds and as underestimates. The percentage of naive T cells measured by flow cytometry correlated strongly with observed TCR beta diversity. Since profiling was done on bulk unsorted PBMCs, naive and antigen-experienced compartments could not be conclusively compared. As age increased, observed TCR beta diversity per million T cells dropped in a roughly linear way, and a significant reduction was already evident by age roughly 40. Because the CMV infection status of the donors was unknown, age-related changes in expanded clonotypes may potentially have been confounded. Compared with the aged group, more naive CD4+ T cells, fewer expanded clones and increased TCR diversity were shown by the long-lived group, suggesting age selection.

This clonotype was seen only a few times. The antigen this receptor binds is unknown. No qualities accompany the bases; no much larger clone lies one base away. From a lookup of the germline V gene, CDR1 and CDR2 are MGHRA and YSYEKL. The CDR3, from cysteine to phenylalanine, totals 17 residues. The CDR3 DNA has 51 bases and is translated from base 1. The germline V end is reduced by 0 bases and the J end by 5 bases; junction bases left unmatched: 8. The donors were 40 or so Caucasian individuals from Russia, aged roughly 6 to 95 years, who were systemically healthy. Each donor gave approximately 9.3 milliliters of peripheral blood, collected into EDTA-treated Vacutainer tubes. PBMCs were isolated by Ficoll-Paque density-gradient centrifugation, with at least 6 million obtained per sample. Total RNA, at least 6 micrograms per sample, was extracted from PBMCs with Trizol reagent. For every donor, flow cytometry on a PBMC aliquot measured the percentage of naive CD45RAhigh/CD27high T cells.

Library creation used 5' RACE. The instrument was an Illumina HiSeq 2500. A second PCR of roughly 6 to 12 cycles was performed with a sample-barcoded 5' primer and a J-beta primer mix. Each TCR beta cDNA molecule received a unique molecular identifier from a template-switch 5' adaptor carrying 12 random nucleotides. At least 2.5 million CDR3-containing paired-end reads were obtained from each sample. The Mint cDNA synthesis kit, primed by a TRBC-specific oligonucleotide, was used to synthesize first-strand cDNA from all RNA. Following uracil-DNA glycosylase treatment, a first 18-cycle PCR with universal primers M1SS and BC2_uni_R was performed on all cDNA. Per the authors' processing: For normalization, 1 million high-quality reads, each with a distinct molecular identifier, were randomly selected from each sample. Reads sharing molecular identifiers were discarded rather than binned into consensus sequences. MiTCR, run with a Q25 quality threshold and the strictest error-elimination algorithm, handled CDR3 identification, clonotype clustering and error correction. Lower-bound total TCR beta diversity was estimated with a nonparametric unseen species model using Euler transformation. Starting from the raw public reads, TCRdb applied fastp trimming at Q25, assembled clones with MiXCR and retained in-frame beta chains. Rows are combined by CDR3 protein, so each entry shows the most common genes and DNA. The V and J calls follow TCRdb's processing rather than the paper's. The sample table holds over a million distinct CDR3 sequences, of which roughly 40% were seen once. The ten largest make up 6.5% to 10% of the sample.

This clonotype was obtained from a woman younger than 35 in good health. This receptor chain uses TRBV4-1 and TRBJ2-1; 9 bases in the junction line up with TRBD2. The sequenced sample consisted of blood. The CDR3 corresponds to CASSQDLAGGPNNEQFF. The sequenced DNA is TGCGCCAGCAGCCAAGATCTGGCGGGAGGGCCCAACAATGAGCAGTTCTTC.